This record concerns one T cell receptor beta chain sequence. This clonotype was counted ten times or more. Its antigen is still unknown. No base quality information exists; no much larger clone differs at one position. The sample is drawn from a study of T-cell reconstitution after alpha-beta-depleted transplantation in children (dated by TCRdb to the mid-2010s). Turning to the overall study: Using TCR repertoire profiling, the study followed T-cell immune reconstitution in a quantitative way in children after TCRalphabeta/CD19-depleted allogeneic hematopoietic cell transplantation.

Measured from the cysteine to the phenylalanine, the CDR3 is 12 residues long. The kept DNA is CDR3 alone, 36 bases in frame from the first base. V loses 6 bases, J loses 4 bases, and the germline ends lie 9 bases apart. Libraries were prepared through PCR. Sequencing used an Illumina HiSeq 2500. TCR libraries were prepared with molecular barcoding, using unique molecular identifiers to normalize TCRbeta repertoire quantification. TCRdb ran its own pipeline on the public reads, namely fastp trimming at Q25 and MiXCR clone calling, and kept in-frame beta chains. Every distinct CDR3 protein forms one entry, paired with its most common genes and DNA. The sample table contains some 75,000 distinct CDR3 sequences; only one count was recorded for about 7.3% of them. The leading ten clones occupy around 2.5% of the sample.

This receptor chain uses TRBV12-3 or TRBV12-4 and TRBJ1-1; a tentative D call is TRBD1 (5 bases match). The sequenced sample was PBMCs from the stem cell graft donor, obtained from the stem cell graft. The origin of this receptor is a human donor who donated a stem cell graft to a child with acute lymphoblastic leukemia. CDR3 reads: CASSLRGTEAFF. The DNA sequence is given as TGTGCCAGCAGCCTAAGGGGCACTGAAGCTTTCTTT.